These 31 T cell receptor gamma chains were sequenced from one sample in a study of gamma-delta chains in newborns, infants, children. TCRdb used CATT to re-call clones from the reads. The sample holds around 3,600 gamma-chain clones, about 56% seen once. The sequenced sample was blood. The receptors were gathered from a child who was a newborn, infant or young child, either healthy, febrile or measles-vaccinated (not recorded which).

The chain is built from TRGV4 and TRGJ1 or TRGJ2. The J gene is not listed in TCRdb, so it was assigned here from a DNA match to germline. The germline V gene has CDR1 EGSTGY and CDR2 YDSYTSSV. V gave up 0 bases and J gave up 4 bases; unmatched junction bases: 12. This CDR3 is built from 16 residues. This CDR3 is CATWDGPRPGYYKKLF. CDR3 DNA sequence: TGTGCCACCTGGGATGGGCCGCGCCCAGGGTATTATAAGAAACTCTTT.

Concerning this clone: Other DNA sequences in this specimen translate into the identical CDR3. The chain employs TRGV9 and TRGJP. TCRdb leaves out the J gene; it was filled in here by matching the DNA to germline. With V trimmed by 4 bases and J by 4 bases, 7 bases remained unmatched. The CDR3 extends over 17 amino acids. Germline CDR1 and CDR2: GITISATS and ISYDGTV (reference sequence). The CDR3 protein is CALWEVKQELGKKIKVF. The DNA for the CDR3 is TGTGCCTTGTGGGAAGTAAAACAAGAGTTGGGCAAAAAAATCAAGGTATTT.

For the V gene the call is TRGV8; the J gene has no call. Germline CDR1 VENAVY, CDR2 YDSYNSRV. This CDR3 has 9 residues. This chain's CDR3 is CATWDSLLF. As DNA, the CDR3 is TGTGCCACCTGGGATAGTTTACTCTTT.

The chain employs TRGV9 and TRGJP. The J gene is absent in TCRdb and was assigned here via DNA matching to germline. V was clipped by 4 bases and J by 4 bases; unmatched bases: 7. CDR3 size: 17 residues. CDR1 and CDR2 (germline): GITISATS, ISYDGTV (reference sequence). The CDR3 DNA reads as TGTGCCTTGTGGGACCAAATTCAAGAGTTGGGCAAAAAAATCAAGGTATTT. It yields the protein CALWDQIQELGKKIKVF.

This chain links TRGV9 with TRGJP. The J gene is not listed in TCRdb, so it was assigned here from a DNA match to germline. Losses at the gene ends were 3 bases for V and 4 bases for J; bases not matched to a gene: 12. CDR1 and CDR2 (germline): GITISATS, ISYDGTV (reference sequence). The CDR3 is made up of 19 amino acids. The CDR3 here is CALWEITGSQELGKKIKVF. The DNA of the CDR3 is TGTGCCTTGTGGGAGATTACAGGCTCCCAAGAGTTGGGCAAAAAAATCAAGGTATTT.

The rearrangement uses TRGV5 and TRGJ1 or TRGJ2. The J gene, not given by TCRdb, was assigned here from a germline match of the nucleotide sequence. The J segment lost 0 bases and the V segment lost 0 bases, leaving 11 bases of the junction unmatched. The germline V gene has CDR1 VINAFY and CDR2 YDVSNSKD. This CDR3 has 17 amino acids. CDR3 loop: CATWDRRNYSNYYKKLF. DNA of the CDR3: TGTGCCACCTGGGACAGGAGGAACTACTCGAATTATTATAAGAAACTCTTT.

This clone has a handful of counts. This chain joins TRGV9 and TRGJ1 or TRGJ2. The J gene, missing from TCRdb, was assigned here through DNA to germline matching. The CDR3 runs to 10 residues. The V gene's germline CDR1 is GITISATS and CDR2 ISYDGTV (reference sequence). V lost 4 bases and J lost 8; bases outside the gene matches: 2. This CDR3 is CALWDDKKLF. In DNA form, the CDR3 reads TGTGCCTTGTGGGATGATAAGAAACTCTTT.

As for this clone: A much larger clone sits a single nucleotide away, making a read error possible. The V and J genes are TRGV3 and TRGJ1 or TRGJ2. The J gene, missing from TCRdb, was assigned here through DNA to germline matching. CDR1 and CDR2 from the germline V gene are VTNTFY and YDVSTARD (reference sequence). With 3 bases clipped from V and 1 base from J, the junction kept 3 bases outside the gene matches. CDR3 size: 13 residues. CDR3 nucleotide sequence: TGTGCCACCTGGGACGGTAATTATTATAAGAAACTCTTT. Translation gives CATWDGNYYKKLF.

This chain uses TRGV8 with TRGJ1 or TRGJ2. TCRdb lists no J gene, so it was determined here by aligning the DNA to germline. CDR3 length: 14 residues. Germline trimming cut 3 bases from V and 5 bases from J; bases unmatched to any gene: 10. Germline CDR1 VENAVY, CDR2 YDSYNSRV. This CDR3 reads CATWDPLLHYKKLF. DNA of the CDR3: TGTGCCACCTGGGATCCGCTTCTCCATTATAAGAAACTCTTT.

A word on this clone: A single base is all that separates this from a far larger clone, so a read error is likely. The same CDR3 is also encoded by other DNA sequences in this sample. This chain's CDR3 is CALWEVGQELGKKIKVF. The CDR3, as DNA: TGTGCCTTGTGGGAGGTGGGGCAAGAGTTGGGCAAAAAAATCAAGGTATTT. The gene calls are TRGV9 and TRGJP. The J gene is absent in TCRdb and was assigned here via DNA matching to germline. The CDR3 spans 17 residues. Germline CDR1 GITISATS, CDR2 ISYDGTV (reference sequence). After removal of 0 bases from V and 1 base from J, the junction contained 0 bases not matched to a gene.

The rearrangement joins TRGV9 to TRGJ1 or TRGJ2. TCRdb records no J gene; here it was assigned by comparing the DNA to germline. CDR1 GITISATS and CDR2 ISYDGTV come from the germline V gene (reference sequence). The CDR3 is made up of 11 amino acids. With V trimmed by 2 bases and J by 11 bases, 6 bases remained unmatched. For the CDR3, the DNA is TGTGCCTTGTGGGAGGGGAGGGAGAAACTCTTT. This encodes CALWEGREKLF.

This clone showed up just a few times. The chain combines TRGV9 with TRGJ1 or TRGJ2. As TCRdb names no J gene, one was assigned here on the basis of a DNA match to germline. Losses at the gene ends were 0 bases for V and 2 bases for J; bases not matched to a gene: 19. The CDR3 length is 19 residues. Germline CDR1 and CDR2: GITISATS and ISYDGTV (reference sequence). For the CDR3, the DNA is TGTGCCTTGTGGGAGGTGCAGCAGGAATTGACCCCGGATTATTATAAGAAACTCTTT. Translating gives CALWEVQQELTPDYYKKLF.

The chain couples TRGV2 to TRGJP2. TCRdb offers no J gene call, so here the DNA was matched to germline to obtain one. V lost 1 base to trimming and J lost 12 bases; unmatched junction nucleotides: 2. The germline CDR1 and CDR2 sequences are EGSNGY and YDSYNSKV. This CDR3 is built from 11 residues. The DNA of the CDR3 is TGTGCCACCTGGGACGGCAGGATCAAGACGTTT. The encoded protein is CATWDGRIKTF.

With regard to this clone: Other nucleotide sequences from this sample produce the same CDR3. V is TRGV4 and J is TRGJ1 or TRGJ2. The J gene, not given by TCRdb, was assigned here from a germline match of the nucleotide sequence. CDR1 EGSTGY and CDR2 YDSYTSSV come from the germline V gene. Trimming at V came to 0 bases and at J to 7 bases, leaving 3 bases not matched to a gene. The CDR3 sequence is 12 residues long. CDR3 region: CATWDGRYKKLF. CDR3 in DNA: TGTGCCACCTGGGATGGGCGGTATAAGAAACTCTTT.

By share, this clone ranks as large. J is TRGJ1 or TRGJ2 and V is TRGV2. TCRdb lists no J gene, so it was determined here by aligning the DNA to germline. The junction had 4 bases not matched to a gene; V was cut back by 0 bases and J by 5 bases. Looked up from germline, CDR1 is EGSNGY and CDR2 is YDSYNSKV. The CDR3 spans 13 residues. CDR3 loop: CATWDGPDYKKLF. The CDR3, as DNA: TGTGCCACCTGGGACGGGCCCGATTATAAGAAACTCTTT.

The sample holds one count of this clone. The CDR3 protein is CATWDRRRGYKKLF. CDR3 DNA: TGTGCCACCTGGGACAGGCGCCGGGGTTATAAGAAACTCTTT. The chain links TRGV5 to TRGJ1 or TRGJ2. TCRdb leaves out the J gene; it was filled in here by matching the DNA to germline. The CDR3 totals 14 residues. V gave up 0 bases and J gave up 6 bases; unmatched junction bases: 8. Germline loops: CDR1 VINAFY, CDR2 YDVSNSKD.

The rearrangement uses TRGV8 and TRGJ1 or TRGJ2. As TCRdb names no J gene, one was assigned here on the basis of a DNA match to germline. The germline gives CDR1 VENAVY, CDR2 YDSYNSRV. V trimming: 6 bases; J trimming: 7 bases; junction bases outside the gene matches: 3. The CDR3 contains 10 residues. CDR3 bases: TGTGCCACCTGGAAGTATAAGAAACTCTTT. Protein sequence: CATWKYKKLF.

The chain joins TRGV2 to TRGJ1 or TRGJ2. TCRdb does not report a J gene; here it was assigned by matching the DNA to germline references. CDR3 length: 11 residues. J was trimmed by 12 bases and V by 0 bases; bases with no gene match: 5. CDR1 is EGSNGY and CDR2 is YDSYNSKV in the germline V gene. The CDR3 DNA sequence: TGTGCCACCTGGGACGGGCCCACGAAACTCTTT. Its translation: CATWDGPTKLF.

Written as DNA, the CDR3 is TGTGCCACCTGGGATAGGATAAATTATTATAAGAAACTCTTT. Residues: CATWDRINYYKKLF. The chain employs TRGV8 and TRGJ1 or TRGJ2. No J gene is reported in TCRdb; it was inferred here by comparing the DNA with germline. The CDR3 has 14 amino acids. CDR1 and CDR2 (germline): VENAVY, YDSYNSRV. The ends lost 0 bases at V and 1 base at J; junction bases unmatched: 3.

Only a few counts were recorded for this clone. The genes are TRGV9 and TRGJP. As TCRdb names no J gene, one was assigned here on the basis of a DNA match to germline. CDR3 size: 18 residues. CDR1 GITISATS and CDR2 ISYDGTV come from the germline V gene (reference sequence). V shed 0 bases, J shed 7 bases, and the junction held 9 bases outside the gene matches. The CDR3 spells CALWEVSIEELGKKIKVF. In DNA form, the CDR3 reads TGTGCCTTGTGGGAGGTGTCCATTGAGGAGTTGGGCAAAAAAATCAAGGTATTT.

With regard to this clone: This specimen includes other DNA sequences encoding the same CDR3. This rearrangement joins TRGV4 to TRGJ1 or TRGJ2. The J gene comes from matching the DNA to germline here; TCRdb lacks it. Germline trimming cut 2 bases from V and 12 bases from J; bases unmatched to any gene: 4. The germline V gene encodes CDR1 EGSTGY and CDR2 YDSYTSSV. The length of the CDR3 is 10 residues. CDR3 amino acids: CATWDVGKLF. The CDR3 region has the DNA TGTGCCACCTGGGATGTTGGGAAACTCTTT.

This rearrangement joins TRGV9 to TRGJ1 or TRGJ2. TCRdb lists no J gene, so it was determined here by aligning the DNA to germline. The germline CDR1 and CDR2 sequences are GITISATS and ISYDGTV (reference sequence). The trim removed 0 bases at V and 6 bases at J, leaving 8 bases unmatched. The CDR3 loop spans 14 amino acids. For the CDR3, the DNA is TGTGCCTTGTGGGAGGTGGTCGGGGGTTATAAGAAACTCTTT. As protein: CALWEVVGGYKKLF.

The rearrangement links TRGV4 to TRGJP1. Since TCRdb gives no J gene, matching the DNA to germline was used here to assign it. The length of the CDR3 is 15 residues. Germline CDR1 is EGSTGY and CDR2 is YDSYTSSV. V shed 4 bases, J shed 2 bases, and the junction held 7 bases outside the gene matches. CDR3 coding DNA: TGTGCCACCTGGGACGTAGGGACCACTGGTTGGTTCAAGATATTT. This codes for CATWDVGTTGWFKIF.

This clone is labeled large. One base separates it from a far larger clone, so it is likely a read error. The sample has other DNA sequences that encode this CDR3 too. This rearrangement joins TRGV9 to TRGJP. Since TCRdb gives no J gene, matching the DNA to germline was used here to assign it. Germline trimming cut 0 bases from V and 6 bases from J; bases unmatched to any gene: 2. Looked up from germline, CDR1 is GITISATS and CDR2 is ISYDGTV (reference sequence). This CDR3 is built from 16 residues. CDR3 sequence (DNA): TGTGCCTTGTGGGAGGTGCTAGAGTTGGGCAAAAAAATCAAGGTATTT. It is translated as CALWEVLELGKKIKVF.

Worth noting for this clone: The junction does not match germline at one end; this may be a read error. The chain carries TRGV3 and TRGJ1 or TRGJ2. Because TCRdb records no J gene, it was assigned here through a match of the DNA to germline. CDR3 size: 13 residues. Looked up from germline, CDR1 is VTNTFY and CDR2 is YDVSTARD (reference sequence). The CDR3 DNA sequence: TGTGCCACCCGGGACTGGATGAGATATAAGAAACTCTTT. Translation gives CATRDWMRYKKLF.

This clone was recorded only once. The chain is built from TRGV4 and TRGJ1 or TRGJ2. The J gene was not available in TCRdb and was assigned here by matching the DNA to germline segments. Looked up from germline, CDR1 is EGSTGY and CDR2 is YDSYTSSV. V lost 0 bases and J lost 9; bases outside the gene matches: 5. This CDR3 is built from 12 residues. CDR3 amino acids: CATWDGPLKKLF. CDR3 coding DNA: TGTGCCACCTGGGATGGGCCCCTTAAGAAACTCTTT.

The V call is TRGV4, the J call TRGJ1 or TRGJ2. The J gene was not available in TCRdb and was assigned here by matching the DNA to germline segments. Germline V lookup: CDR1 EGSTGY, CDR2 YDSYTSSV. This CDR3 contains 13 residues. The V segment lost 0 bases and the J segment 5 bases; nucleotides outside the gene matches: 4. CDR3 protein: CATWDGHHYKKLF. The CDR3 bases are TGTGCCACCTGGGATGGGCACCATTATAAGAAACTCTTT.

V gene TRGV8 combines with J gene TRGJP2. TCRdb lists no J gene, so it was determined here by aligning the DNA to germline. This CDR3 is built from 11 residues. Per the germline V gene, CDR1 is VENAVY and CDR2 is YDSYNSRV. V gave up 3 bases and J gave up 12 bases; unmatched junction bases: 4. The CDR3 DNA reads TGTGCCACCTGGGATTCCCGGATCAAGACGTTT. It translates to CATWDSRIKTF.

This clone was seen a handful of times. The CDR3 DNA reads as TGTGCCTTGTGGACCCGGGAGTTGGGCAAAAAAATCAAGGTATTT. This gives the protein CALWTRELGKKIKVF. The chain links TRGV9 to TRGJP. No J gene was available from TCRdb, and it was assigned here by a germline match of the DNA. Trimming at V came to 6 bases and at J to 7 bases, leaving 6 bases not matched to a gene. This CDR3 is 15 amino acids long. Germline CDR1 reads GITISATS; CDR2 reads ISYDGTV (reference sequence).

CDR3 sequence: CALWEVDGELGKKIKVF. The DNA of the CDR3 is TGTGCCTTGTGGGAGGTGGACGGGGAGTTGGGCAAAAAAATCAAGGTATTT. This chain uses TRGV9 with TRGJP. No J gene was available from TCRdb, and it was assigned here by a germline match of the DNA. V lost 0 bases, J lost 7 bases, and 6 bases stayed unmatched. Germline V CDR1 and CDR2: GITISATS, ISYDGTV (reference sequence). This CDR3 spans 17 amino acids.

Turning to this clone: The junction shows a germline mismatch at one end, possibly a read error. The V gene is TRGV2, the J gene TRGJ1 or TRGJ2. The J gene comes from matching the DNA to germline here; TCRdb lacks it. Germline V lookup: CDR1 EGSNGY, CDR2 YDSYNSKV. The CDR3 covers 14 residues. This CDR3 is CATWGGLSRYKKLF. Here the CDR3 DNA reads TGTGCCACCTGGGGCGGGCTATCTCGGTATAAGAAACTCTTT.